These 22 T cell receptor beta chains came from one sample sequenced in a study of blood T cells in healthy people across ages. The authors ran a second PCR of about 6 to 11 cycles using a sample-barcoded 5' primer and a J-beta primer mix. TCRdb reprocessed the 5' RACE reads via MiXCR and lists one record per CDR3 protein. The sample carries roughly 1.5 million distinct CDR3 sequences, 40% to 45% recorded once. Material for sequencing was blood. These receptors were taken from a woman aged 18-29 years in good health.

This clonotype was seen more than once but under ten times. One junction end does not reproduce the germline sequence, and a read error may be involved. The chain employs TRBV4-1 and TRBJ2-1, with D hard to call. The CDR3 is made up of 11 amino acids. CDR1 is MGHRA, CDR2 YSYEKL, per germline. The DNA for the CDR3 is TGCGCCAGCAGCCAGTACACTGAGCAGTTCTTC. Its protein product is CASSQYTEQFF.

This clonotype was counted at least ten times. The CDR3 DNA is TGCGCCAGCAGCCAAGGACTAGCGGCTAGCACAGATACGCAGTATTTT. Its protein is CASSQGLAASTDTQYF. V gene TRBV4-3 combines with J gene TRBJ2-3; 9 nucleotides match TRBD2. Per germline, CDR1 LGHNA and CDR2 YSLEER. Trimming cost V 1 base and J 0 bases; bases outside gene matches: 2. The CDR3 is 16 residues long.

V gene TRBV27 combines with J gene TRBJ2-2; no clear D gene. CDR3 length: 16 residues. CDR1 is MNHEY, CDR2 SMNVEV, per germline (reference sequence). The V gene lost 4 bases and the J gene lost 0 bases, with 12 bases spanning the gap. CDR3 nucleotides: TGTGCCAGCAGTTGGAGAGAGGTCACGAACACCGGGGAGCTGTTTTTT. Translation: CASSWREVTNTGELFF.

V and J are TRBV29-1 and TRBJ2-1; a weak D match, TRBD1 (6 bases). The CDR3 consists of 14 residues. Germline V gene lookup returns CDR1 SQVTM and CDR2 ANQGSEA. V was shortened by 4 bases and J by 4 bases, with 14 bases between the two germline ends. CDR3 residues: CSVGGGQTYNEQFF. The CDR3 DNA reads as TGCAGCGTTGGGGGTGGACAGACATACAATGAGCAGTTCTTC.

The rearrangement links TRBV7-2 to TRBJ1-4; D ambiguous. The CDR3 runs 14 residues. The germline V gene has CDR1 SGHTA and CDR2 FQGNSA. The germline V and J ends were trimmed by 7 bases and 7 bases, with 16 bases remaining between them. The CDR3 sequence is CASTAGWGGEKLFF. CDR3 sequence (DNA): TGTGCCAGCACTGCTGGGTGGGGTGGTGAAAAACTGTTTTTT.

The V and J genes are TRBV12-3 or TRBV12-4 and TRBJ2-5, with TRBD2 matching over 11 bases. The CDR3 sequence is 16 residues long. The trim removed 4 bases at V and 0 bases at J, leaving 4 bases unmatched. The CDR3: CASSYGTSGNQETQYF. The CDR3 DNA is TGTGCCAGCAGTTACGGGACTAGCGGAAACCAAGAGACCCAGTACTTC.

In regard to this clonotype: Its ends do not fully match the called genes, so a read error is possible. The chain has TRBV7-9 and TRBJ2-5; no definite D call. The length of the CDR3 is 12 residues. The germline CDR1 and CDR2 sequences are SEHNR and FQNEAQ (reference sequence). The DNA of the CDR3 is TGTGCCGGCAGCCCCGTAGAAGAGACCCAGTACTTC. It encodes CAGSPVEETQYF.

This clonotype was detected only a few times. V and J are TRBV29-1 and TRBJ1-2; D ambiguous. There are 13 residues in the CDR3. Germline lookup yields CDR1 SQVTM and CDR2 ANQGSEA. Trimming left V 1 base short and J 3 bases short, with 9 bases between. Written as DNA, the CDR3 is TGCAGCGTTGAAGGTACGGGATACTATGGCTACACCTTC. Protein product: CSVEGTGYYGYTF.

This sequence joins TRBV4-1 and TRBJ2-1, with 7 nucleotides matching TRBD2. CDR3 size: 16 residues. The germline gives CDR1 MGHRA, CDR2 YSYEKL. V was pared by 4 bases and J by 5 bases, with 11 bases of the junction left unmatched. The CDR3 reads CASSPSPSGTDNEQFF. CDR3 nucleotides: TGCGCCAGCAGCCCATCGCCTAGCGGAACCGACAATGAGCAGTTCTTC.

The chain uses TRBV24-1 and TRBJ2-1, with 11 bases lining up with TRBD2. This CDR3 is built from 16 residues. Per the germline V gene, CDR1 is KGHDR and CDR2 is SFDVKD. The junction had 9 bases not matched to a gene; V was cut back by 3 bases and J by 9 bases. The CDR3 DNA is TGTGCCACCAGTGATGAACCTAGCGGGAGGATTGGTGAGCAGTTCTTC. Translation: CATSDEPSGRIGEQFF.

The J gene is TRBJ2-7, the V gene TRBV6-2 or TRBV6-3; TRBD2 matches 11 bases. Germline V gene data show CDR1 as MNHEY and CDR2 as SVGEGT. The length of the CDR3 is 15 residues. Trimming removed 5 bases from V and 5 bases from J; junction bases left unmatched: 8. The CDR3 DNA reads TGTGCCAGCAGTCGCACTAGCGGGAGTTGGGACGAGCAGTACTTC. Its translation: CASSRTSGSWDEQYF.

This clonotype was observed a handful of times. This chain connects TRBV6-5 to TRBJ2-3, with TRBD2 identical over 9 bases. J gave up 9 bases and V 2 bases, and 9 bases lay outside the gene matches. The CDR3 is 15 amino acids. Germline V gene sequence: CDR1 MNHEY, CDR2 SVGAGI. CDR3 amino acids: CASSYVAGDPDTQYF. The CDR3 region has the DNA TGTGCCAGCAGTTACGTAGCGGGAGACCCGGACACGCAGTATTTT.

V is TRBV7-8 and J is TRBJ2-1; TRBD2 matches 7 bases. CDR3 length: 18 residues. Losses at the gene ends were 5 bases for V and 7 bases for J; bases not matched to a gene: 20. Germline V gene lookup returns CDR1 SGHVS and CDR2 FQNEAQ. The CDR3 region has the DNA TGTGCCAGCAGCCCACGGGAGCCAGCGGGGTTTTCTTTAAATGAGCAGTTCTTC. It encodes CASSPREPAGFSLNEQFF. Combining the CDR3 with reference TRBV7-8 and TRBJ2-1 gives the whole variable domain GAGVSQSPRYKVAKRGQDVALRCDPISGHVSLFWYQQALGQGPEFLTYFQNEAQLDKSGLPSDRFFAERPEGSVSTLKIQRTQQEDSAVYLCASSPREPAGFSLNEQFFGPGTRLTVL.

This sequence joins TRBV7-2 and TRBJ2-1; TRBD2 matches at 7 bases. Trimming took 4 bases from V and 9 from J; bases not matched to a gene: 3. This CDR3 is 12 amino acids long. Germline CDR1 reads SGHTA; CDR2 reads FQGNSA. In DNA, the CDR3 is TGTGCCAGCAGCTGGACTAGTTTTGAGCAGTTCTTC. Translating it yields CASSWTSFEQFF.

DNA for the CDR3: TGTGCCAGCAGCCGAAGAGCTAACACCGGGGAGCTGTTTTTT. Its protein product is CASSRRANTGELFF. The chain combines TRBV13 with TRBJ2-2; D is undetermined. There are 14 residues in the CDR3. Trimming cost V 5 bases and J 2 bases, with 9 bases left between them. Germline V gene data show CDR1 as PRHDT and CDR2 as FYEKMQ (reference sequence).

This clonotype was seen a few times. This chain connects TRBV27 to TRBJ2-5; D may correspond to TRBD1 or TRBD2 (5 bases each). This CDR3 is 12 amino acids long. Germline lookup yields CDR1 MNHEY and CDR2 SMNVEV (reference sequence). The V end was cut by 10 bases, the J end by 3 bases, with 12 bases between. DNA for the CDR3: TGTGCCACCGGGTTGGGGGAAGAGACCCAGTACTTC. The encoded protein is CATGLGEETQYF.

The CDR3 DNA reads TGTGCCAGCAGTTGGGCAGGAGGGCGAACCAATGAGCAGTACTTC. As protein: CASSWAGGRTNEQYF. The J gene is TRBJ2-7, the V gene TRBV12-3 or TRBV12-4; D possibly corresponds to TRBD2 (6 bases). Trimming took 4 bases from V and 7 from J, leaving 20 bases between them. This CDR3 has 15 residues.

This clonotype was counted a few times. The chain recombines TRBV9 with TRBJ1-1, with TRBD1 matching over 9 bases. This CDR3 has 16 residues. Germline V gene lookup returns CDR1 SGDLS and CDR2 YYNGEE. Trimming cost V 3 bases and J 1 base; bases outside gene matches: 7. The CDR3 sequence: CASSAMMGQGNTEAFF. The CDR3 nucleotides read TGTGCCAGCAGCGCAATGATGGGACAGGGGAACACTGAAGCTTTCTTT. The whole variable domain, remainder taken from reference TRBV9 and TRBJ1-1, is DSGVTQTPKHLITATGQRVTLRCSPRSGDLSVYWYQQSLDQGLQFLIQYYNGEERAKGNILERFSAQQFPDLHSELNLSSLELGDSALYFCASSAMMGQGNTEAFFGQGTRLTVV.

This chain links TRBV9 with TRBJ1-1; possibly TRBD1 for D (6 bases). V lost 3 bases, J lost 11 bases, and 17 bases lay in between. The CDR3 is 13 residues long. Per the germline V gene, CDR1 is SGDLS and CDR2 is YYNGEE. CDR3 region: CASSGGDTSNAFF. The CDR3 DNA reads TGTGCCAGCAGCGGAGGGGACACCTCAAACGCTTTCTTT.

The chain links TRBV5-1 to TRBJ1-2, with D unresolved. This CDR3 region has 14 residues. V gave up 4 bases and J gave up 2 bases, with 12 bases separating them. Germline-derived CDR1 and CDR2 are SGHRS and YFSETQ. CDR3 nucleotide sequence: TGCGCCAGCAGCAGTACAGACGCGAACTATGGCTACACCTTC. It codes for CASSSTDANYGYTF.

This clonotype was picked up a small number of times. V usage is TRBV7-2 and J usage is TRBJ2-3, with 12 bases lining up with TRBD2. CDR1 is SGHTA and CDR2 is FQGNSA in the germline V gene. V gave up 4 bases and J gave up 7 bases; unmatched junction bases: 6. This CDR3 comprises 15 residues. The chain's CDR3 is CASSSSGGATHTQYF. CDR3 DNA: TGTGCCAGCAGCTCTAGCGGGGGGGCCACCCATACGCAGTATTTT. The full variable domain, in which reference TRBV7-2 and TRBJ2-3 provide the parts outside the CDR3, is GAGVSQSPSNKVTEKGKDVELRCDPISGHTALYWYRQSLGQGLEFLIYFQGNSAPDKSGLPSDRFSAERTGGSVSTLTIQRTQQEDSAVYLCASSSSGGATHTQYFGPGTRLTVL.

This chain links TRBV6-1 with TRBJ1-4, with D perhaps TRBD1 (5 bases). Trimming took off 5 bases at V and 2 bases at J, with 9 bases between the two ends. In germline, CDR1 is MNHNS, CDR2 SASEGT. CDR3 length: 14 amino acids. As DNA, the CDR3 is TGTGCCAGCAGTCGGAGACAGACTAATGAAAAACTGTTTTTT. Its protein product is CASSRRQTNEKLFF.